Given below is one T cell receptor beta chain in context. The data belong to a study of blood T cell repertoires in COVID-19. About the study: Samples representing acute and convalescent COVID-19 were sourced from the United States, Italy and Spain. The analysed material was cDNA or gDNA that came from T cells, B-cell-depleted T cells, or PBMCs.

This CDR3 is 16 amino acids long. Germline CDR1 SGDLS, CDR2 YYNGEE. V trimming: 4 bases; J trimming: 6 bases; junction bases outside the gene matches: 13. In the original workflow: Amplification with reference gene primers provided the estimates of nucleated cell counts. Sequencing used immunoSEQ multiplex PCR; TCRdb keeps in-frame clones, though not all of them. Clone size and V and J calls were adopted from that table, with D and trimming inferred from the DNA. Here the sample spans roughly 240,000 clones, around 87% being singletons. The origin of this receptor is a man between 18 and 29 years old with active or convalescent COVID-19. The sequenced sample consisted of peripheral blood. This rearrangement joins TRBV9 to TRBJ2-1; 7 nucleotides agree with TRBD2. CDR3 DNA sequence: TGTGCCAGCAGCCGAGACCCTAGCGGTGGGGGCAATGAGCAGTTCTTC. This gives the protein CASSRDPSGGGNEQFF.